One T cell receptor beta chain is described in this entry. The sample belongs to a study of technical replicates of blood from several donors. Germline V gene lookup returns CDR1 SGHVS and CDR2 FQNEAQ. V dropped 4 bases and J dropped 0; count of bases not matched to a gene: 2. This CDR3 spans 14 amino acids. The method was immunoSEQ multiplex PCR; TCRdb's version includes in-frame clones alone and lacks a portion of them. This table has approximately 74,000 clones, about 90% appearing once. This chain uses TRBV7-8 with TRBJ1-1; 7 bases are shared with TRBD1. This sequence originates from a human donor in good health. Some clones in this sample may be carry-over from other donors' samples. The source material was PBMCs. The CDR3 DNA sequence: TGTGCCAGCAGCTACAGGGGCATGAACACTGAAGCTTTCTTT. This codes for CASSYRGMNTEAFF.